These T cell receptor beta chains were read from a single sample in a study of T cells after yellow fever vaccination. MiXCR, applied by TCRdb to the 5' RACE reads, yields one record per CDR3 protein. Among 300,000 to 450,000 distinct CDR3 sequences, 6.2% were seen once, and the ten largest hold 15%. Sequenced material: PBMCs, taken 5 days after the yellow fever booster vaccination. The receptors originated from a man between 25 and 39 years old who received the YFV17D yellow fever vaccine. CDR3s include the opening cysteine and the closing phenylalanine or tryptophan. Fields, in order: V gene, D gene, CDR3 protein. A D gene is named only where the DNA matches it firmly.

v_gene: TRBV29-1
d_gene: TRBD1
CDR3aa: CSALGDRERNEAFF

v_gene: TRBV12-3/TRBV12-4
d_gene: TRBD2
CDR3aa: CASSTARGGRAGEQYF

v_gene: TRBV20-1
d_gene: NA
CDR3aa: CSARASPSSRAQHF

v_gene: TRBV12-3/TRBV12-4
d_gene: TRBD1
CDR3aa: CASSWGQVRSEAFF

v_gene: TRBV29-1
d_gene: TRBD2
CDR3aa: CSVDSGKEQYF

v_gene: TRBV7-2
d_gene: TRBD1
CDR3aa: CASGTGGATNEKLFF

v_gene: TRBV11-2
d_gene: NA
CDR3aa: CASSFAQSSYEQYF

v_gene: TRBV12-3/TRBV12-4
d_gene: NA
CDR3aa: CAAKIESVGSGELFF

v_gene: TRBV20-1
d_gene: TRBD1
CDR3aa: CSAPDRGKVDTQYF

v_gene: TRBV7-3
d_gene: NA
CDR3aa: CASSLGFGTESYEQYF

v_gene: TRBV12-3/TRBV12-4
d_gene: NA
CDR3aa: CASSLLTDTGELFF

v_gene: TRBV7-9
d_gene: TRBD1
CDR3aa: CASSTTGEAAEKLFF

v_gene: TRBV20-1
d_gene: TRBD1
CDR3aa: CSAREGGQGASGYTF

v_gene: TRBV12-5
d_gene: NA
CDR3aa: CAYPRAGDYGYTF

v_gene: TRBV6-5
d_gene: TRBD1
CDR3aa: CASSSPMDRGPYEQYF

v_gene: TRBV10-3
d_gene: NA
CDR3aa: CAISEGGGSVNEQYF

v_gene: TRBV9
d_gene: NA
CDR3aa: CASSVSRSYEQYF

v_gene: TRBV15
d_gene: NA
CDR3aa: CATKTTTGTLLYNEQFF

v_gene: TRBV4-3
d_gene: NA
CDR3aa: CASSQKIGTASSYEQYF

v_gene: TRBV28
d_gene: TRBD2
CDR3aa: CASSSSRLARETQYF

v_gene: TRBV12-3/TRBV12-4
d_gene: TRBD2
CDR3aa: CASRGTSGGIDTQYF

v_gene: TRBV5-8
d_gene: NA
CDR3aa: CASSPTGKQETQYF

v_gene: TRBV20-1
d_gene: TRBD2
CDR3aa: CSARTAHVGTSGSYEQYF

v_gene: TRBV27
d_gene: NA
CDR3aa: CASSTPGVGYTF

v_gene: TRBV7-9
d_gene: NA
CDR3aa: CASVRGASSYNEQFF

v_gene: TRBV7-2
d_gene: TRBD1
CDR3aa: CASSWGQQETQYF

v_gene: TRBV12-3/TRBV12-4
d_gene: NA
CDR3aa: CASRAGPKNQPQHF

v_gene: TRBV7-2
d_gene: TRBD2
CDR3aa: CASRLAGGGRNEQFF

v_gene: TRBV20-1
d_gene: NA
CDR3aa: CSASKTFMYNEQFF

v_gene: TRBV7-8
d_gene: NA
CDR3aa: CASSKRGFPLGHRNQPQHF

v_gene: TRBV18
d_gene: TRBD1
CDR3aa: CASSPNPGTGQFF

v_gene: TRBV20-1
d_gene: NA
CDR3aa: CSAGVDTQYF